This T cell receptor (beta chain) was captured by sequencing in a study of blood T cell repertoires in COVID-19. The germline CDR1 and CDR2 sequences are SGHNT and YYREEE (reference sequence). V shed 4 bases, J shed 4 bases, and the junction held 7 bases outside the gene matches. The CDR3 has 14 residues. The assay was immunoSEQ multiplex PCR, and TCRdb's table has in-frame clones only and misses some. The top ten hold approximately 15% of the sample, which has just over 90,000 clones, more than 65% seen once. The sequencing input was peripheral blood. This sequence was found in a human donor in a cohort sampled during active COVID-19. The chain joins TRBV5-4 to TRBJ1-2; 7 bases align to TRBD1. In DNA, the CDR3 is TGTGCCAGCAGCATACAGGGGATTGGCTATGGCTACACCTTC. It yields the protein CASSIQGIGYGYTF.